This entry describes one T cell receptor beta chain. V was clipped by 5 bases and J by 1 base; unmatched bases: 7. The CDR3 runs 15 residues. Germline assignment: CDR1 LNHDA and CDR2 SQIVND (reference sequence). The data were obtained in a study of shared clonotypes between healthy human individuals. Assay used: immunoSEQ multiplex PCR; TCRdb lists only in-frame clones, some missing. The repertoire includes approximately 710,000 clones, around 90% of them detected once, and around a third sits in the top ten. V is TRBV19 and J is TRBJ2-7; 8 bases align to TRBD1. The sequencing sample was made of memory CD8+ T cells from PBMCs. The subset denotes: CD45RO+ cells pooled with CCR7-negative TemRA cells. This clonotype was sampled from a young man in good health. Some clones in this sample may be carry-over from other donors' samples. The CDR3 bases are TGTGCCAGTAGTGATGGCAGGGGGCCTTCCTACGAGCAGTACTTC. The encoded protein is CASSDGRGPSYEQYF.